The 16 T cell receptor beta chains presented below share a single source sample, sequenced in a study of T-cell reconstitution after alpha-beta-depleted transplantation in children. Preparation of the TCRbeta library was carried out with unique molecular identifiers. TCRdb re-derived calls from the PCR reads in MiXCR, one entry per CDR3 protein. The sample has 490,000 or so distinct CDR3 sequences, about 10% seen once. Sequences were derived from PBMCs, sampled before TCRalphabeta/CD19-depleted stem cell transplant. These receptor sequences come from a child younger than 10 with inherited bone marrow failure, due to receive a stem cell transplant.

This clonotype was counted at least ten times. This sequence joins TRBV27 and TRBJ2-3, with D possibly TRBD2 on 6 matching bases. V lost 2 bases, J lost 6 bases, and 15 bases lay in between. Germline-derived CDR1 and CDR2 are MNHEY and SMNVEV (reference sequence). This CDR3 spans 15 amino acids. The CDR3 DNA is TGTGCCAGCAGTTTAGTCGGGACTTTTCTCGATACGCAGTATTTT. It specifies CASSLVGTFLDTQYF.

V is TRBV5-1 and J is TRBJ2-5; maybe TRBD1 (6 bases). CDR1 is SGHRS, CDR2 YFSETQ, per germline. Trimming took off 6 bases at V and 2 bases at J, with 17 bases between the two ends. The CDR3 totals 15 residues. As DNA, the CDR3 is TGCGCCAGCACCGCAGGGGCGGGCCCGCAAGAGACCCAGTACTTC. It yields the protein CASTAGAGPQETQYF. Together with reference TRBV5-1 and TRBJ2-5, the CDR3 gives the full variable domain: KAGVTQTPRYLIKTRGQQVTLSCSPISGHRSVSWYQQTPGQGLQFLFEYFSETQRNKGNFPGRFSGRQFSNSRSEMNVSTLELGDSALYLCASTAGAGPQETQYFGPGTRLLVL.

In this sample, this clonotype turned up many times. In nucleotides, the CDR3 is TGTGCCAGCACTCGACTACCTTCCTCCTACAATGAGCAGTTCTTC. Amino acids: CASTRLPSSYNEQFF. This chain joins TRBV6-1 and TRBJ2-1, with D perhaps TRBD2 (5 bases). This CDR3 region has 15 residues. Germline V gene sequence: CDR1 MNHNS, CDR2 SASEGT. V lost 7 bases and J 0 bases, leaving 13 bases between the germline ends.

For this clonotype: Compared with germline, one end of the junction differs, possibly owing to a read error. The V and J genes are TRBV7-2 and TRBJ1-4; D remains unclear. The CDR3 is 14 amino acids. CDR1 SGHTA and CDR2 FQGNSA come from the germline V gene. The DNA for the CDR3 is TGTGCCAGCAGCTTAGCGTCAACTAATGAAAAACTGATTTTT. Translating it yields CASSLASTNEKLIF.

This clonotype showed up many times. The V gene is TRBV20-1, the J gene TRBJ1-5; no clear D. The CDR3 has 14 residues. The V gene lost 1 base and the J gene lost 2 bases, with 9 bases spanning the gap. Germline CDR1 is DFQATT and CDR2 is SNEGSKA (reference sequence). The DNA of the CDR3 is TGCAGTGCTAGAGGGGGATTGGGCAATCAGCCCCAGCATTTT. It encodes CSARGGLGNQPQHF.

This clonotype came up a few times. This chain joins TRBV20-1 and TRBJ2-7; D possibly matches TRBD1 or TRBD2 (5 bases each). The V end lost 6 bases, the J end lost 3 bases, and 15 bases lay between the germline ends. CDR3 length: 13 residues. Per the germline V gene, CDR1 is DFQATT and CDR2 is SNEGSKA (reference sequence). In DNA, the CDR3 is TGCAGTGCCGACTCTGGGACCGGCTACGAGCAGTACTTC. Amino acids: CSADSGTGYEQYF.

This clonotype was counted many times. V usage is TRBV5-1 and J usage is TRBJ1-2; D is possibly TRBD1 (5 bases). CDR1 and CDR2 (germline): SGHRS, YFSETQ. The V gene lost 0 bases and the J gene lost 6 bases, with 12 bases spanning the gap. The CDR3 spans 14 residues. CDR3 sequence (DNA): TGCGCCAGCAGCTTGGTTGCAGGGAGTAATGGCTACACCTTC. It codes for CASSLVAGSNGYTF.

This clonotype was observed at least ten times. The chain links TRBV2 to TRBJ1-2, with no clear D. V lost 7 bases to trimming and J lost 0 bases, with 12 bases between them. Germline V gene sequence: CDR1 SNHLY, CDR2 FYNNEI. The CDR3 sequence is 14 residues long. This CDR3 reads CASTLTKSNYGYTF. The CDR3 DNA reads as TGTGCCAGCACCCTGACGAAATCTAACTATGGCTACACCTTC. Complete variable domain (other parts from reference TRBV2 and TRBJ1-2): EPEVTQTPSHQVTQMGQEVILRCVPISNHLYFYWYRQILGQKVEFLVSFYNNEISEKSEIFDDQFSVERPDGSNFTLKIRSTKLEDSAMYFCASTLTKSNYGYTFGSGTRLTVV.

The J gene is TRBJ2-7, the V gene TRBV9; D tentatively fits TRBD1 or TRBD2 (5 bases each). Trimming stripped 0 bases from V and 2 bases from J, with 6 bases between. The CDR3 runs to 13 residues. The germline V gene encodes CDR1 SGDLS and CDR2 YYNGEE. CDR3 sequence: CASSVGGTYEQYF. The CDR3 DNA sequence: TGTGCCAGCAGCGTAGGGGGGACCTACGAGCAGTACTTC.

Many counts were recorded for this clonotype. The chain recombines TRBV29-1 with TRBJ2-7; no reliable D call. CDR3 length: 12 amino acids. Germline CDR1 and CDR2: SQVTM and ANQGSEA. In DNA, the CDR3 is TGCGCCGTTGACGGAGTTGCCTACGAGCAGTACTTC. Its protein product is CAVDGVAYEQYF.

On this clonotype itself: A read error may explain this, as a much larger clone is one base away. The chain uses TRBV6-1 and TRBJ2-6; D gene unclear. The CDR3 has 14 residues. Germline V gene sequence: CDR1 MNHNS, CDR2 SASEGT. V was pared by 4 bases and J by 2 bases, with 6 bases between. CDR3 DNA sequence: TGTGCCAGCAGTGCCAAAGCTGGGGCCAACGTCCTGACTTTC. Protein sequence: CASSAKAGANVLTF.

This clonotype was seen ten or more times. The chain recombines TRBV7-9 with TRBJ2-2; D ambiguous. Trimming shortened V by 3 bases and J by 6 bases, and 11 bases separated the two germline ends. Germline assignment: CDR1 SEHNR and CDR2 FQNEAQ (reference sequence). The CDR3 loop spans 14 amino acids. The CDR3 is CASSFNYGPGELFF. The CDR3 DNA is TGTGCCAGCAGCTTCAACTATGGGCCCGGGGAGCTGTTTTTT.

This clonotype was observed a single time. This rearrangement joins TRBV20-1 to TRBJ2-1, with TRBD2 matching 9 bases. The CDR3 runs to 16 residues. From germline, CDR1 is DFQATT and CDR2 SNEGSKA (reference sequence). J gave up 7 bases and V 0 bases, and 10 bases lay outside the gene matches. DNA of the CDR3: TGCAGTGCTAGAGATTTAGCGGGAGAATTTCGGAATGAGCAGTTCTTC. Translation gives CSARDLAGEFRNEQFF.

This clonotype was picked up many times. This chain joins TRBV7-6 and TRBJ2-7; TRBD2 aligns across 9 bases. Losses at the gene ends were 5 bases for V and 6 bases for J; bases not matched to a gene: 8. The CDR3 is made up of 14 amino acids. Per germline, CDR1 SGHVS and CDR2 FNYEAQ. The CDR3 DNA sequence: TGTGCCAGCAGCGGGACGTCGGGACTAGCCGAGCAGTACTTC. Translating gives CASSGTSGLAEQYF.

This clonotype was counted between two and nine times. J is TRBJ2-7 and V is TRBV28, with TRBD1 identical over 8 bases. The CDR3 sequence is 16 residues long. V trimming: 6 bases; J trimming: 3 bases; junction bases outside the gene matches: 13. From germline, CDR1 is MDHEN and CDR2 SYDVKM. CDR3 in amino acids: CASSPVWQGANYEQYF. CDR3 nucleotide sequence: TGTGCCAGCAGCCCCGTATGGCAGGGGGCGAACTACGAGCAGTACTTC.

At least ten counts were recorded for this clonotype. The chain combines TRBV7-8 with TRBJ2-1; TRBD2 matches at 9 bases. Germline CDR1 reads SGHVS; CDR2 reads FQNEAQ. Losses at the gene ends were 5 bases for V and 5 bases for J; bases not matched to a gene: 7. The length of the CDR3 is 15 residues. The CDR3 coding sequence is TGTGCCAGCAGCACCATGGGACTAGCCCACAATGAGCAGTTCTTC. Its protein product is CASSTMGLAHNEQFF.